The clone carrying this TCR beta chain has more than one count but fewer than ten. The CDR3 totals 16 residues. CDR1 and CDR2 (germline): LGHNA, YNFKEQ. The ends lost 4 bases at V and 4 bases at J; junction bases unmatched: 8. Produced via immunoSEQ multiplex PCR; TCRdb's table is partial and in-frame only. The data show about 210,000 clones, just over 90% seen once. The data were obtained in a study of blood T cell repertoires in COVID-19. Source material: peripheral blood. J is TRBJ2-7 and V is TRBV4-2; TRBD2 agrees at 12 bases. The TCR sequence derives from a man aged 30 to 39 with acute or convalescent COVID-19. This chain's CDR3 is CASSRQSGTSGYEQYF. The CDR3 DNA follows: TGTGCCAGCAGCCGCCAATCCGGGACTAGCGGGTACGAGCAGTACTTC.